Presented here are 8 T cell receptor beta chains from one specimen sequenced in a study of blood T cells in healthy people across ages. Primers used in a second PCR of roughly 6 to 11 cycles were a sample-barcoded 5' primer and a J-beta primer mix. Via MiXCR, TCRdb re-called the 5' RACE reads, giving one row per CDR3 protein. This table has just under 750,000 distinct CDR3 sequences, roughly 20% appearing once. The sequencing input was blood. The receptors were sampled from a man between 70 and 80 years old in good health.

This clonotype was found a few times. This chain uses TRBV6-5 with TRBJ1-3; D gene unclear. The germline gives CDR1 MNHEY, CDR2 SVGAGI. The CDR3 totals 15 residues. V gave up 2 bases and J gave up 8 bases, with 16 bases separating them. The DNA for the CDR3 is TGTGCCAGCAGTTACCGGACTGGGGAAGGATACACCATATATTTT. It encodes CASSYRTGEGYTIYF.

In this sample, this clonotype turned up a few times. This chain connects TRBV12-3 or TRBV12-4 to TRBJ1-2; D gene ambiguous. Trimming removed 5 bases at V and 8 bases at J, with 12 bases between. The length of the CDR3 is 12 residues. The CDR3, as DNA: TGTGCCAGCAGTCCAACATCAGAAGGCTACACCTTC. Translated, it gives CASSPTSEGYTF.

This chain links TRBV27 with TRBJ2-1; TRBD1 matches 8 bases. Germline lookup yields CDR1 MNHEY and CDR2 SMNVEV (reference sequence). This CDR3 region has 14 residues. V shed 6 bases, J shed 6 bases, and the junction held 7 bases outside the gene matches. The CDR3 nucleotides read TGTGCCAGCAGGCGGTCAGGACAGGGCAATGAGCAGTTCTTC. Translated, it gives CASRRSGQGNEQFF.

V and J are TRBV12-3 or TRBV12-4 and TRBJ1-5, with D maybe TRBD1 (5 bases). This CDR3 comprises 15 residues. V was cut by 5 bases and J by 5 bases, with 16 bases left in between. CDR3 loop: CASSPRQRLDQPQHF. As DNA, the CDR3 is TGTGCCAGCAGTCCTAGACAGCGTCTCGATCAGCCCCAGCATTTT.

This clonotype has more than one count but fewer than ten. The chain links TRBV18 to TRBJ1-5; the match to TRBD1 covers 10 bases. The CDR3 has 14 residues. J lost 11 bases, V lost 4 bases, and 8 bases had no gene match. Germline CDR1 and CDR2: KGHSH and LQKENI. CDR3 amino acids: CASSRGTGEMTQHF. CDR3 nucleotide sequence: TGTGCCAGCTCACGCGGGACAGGGGAGATGACCCAGCATTTT.

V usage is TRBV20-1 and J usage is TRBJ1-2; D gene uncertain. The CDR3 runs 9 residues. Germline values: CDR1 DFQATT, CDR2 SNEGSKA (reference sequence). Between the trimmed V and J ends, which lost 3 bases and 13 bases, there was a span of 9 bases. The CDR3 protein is CSARLAGTF. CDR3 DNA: TGCAGTGCTAGGCTTGCAGGCACCTTC.

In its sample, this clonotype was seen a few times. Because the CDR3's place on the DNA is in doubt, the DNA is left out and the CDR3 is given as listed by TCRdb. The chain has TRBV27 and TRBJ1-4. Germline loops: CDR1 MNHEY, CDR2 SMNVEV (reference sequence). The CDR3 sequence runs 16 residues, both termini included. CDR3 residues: CASSLLADQLMKNCFF.

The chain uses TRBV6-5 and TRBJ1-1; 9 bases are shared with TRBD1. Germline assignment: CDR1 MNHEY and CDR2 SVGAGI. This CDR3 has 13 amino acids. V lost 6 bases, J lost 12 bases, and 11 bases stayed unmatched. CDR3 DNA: TGTGCCAGCAGAACACAGGGACAGGGTAAGACTTTCTTT. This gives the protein CASRTQGQGKTFF.